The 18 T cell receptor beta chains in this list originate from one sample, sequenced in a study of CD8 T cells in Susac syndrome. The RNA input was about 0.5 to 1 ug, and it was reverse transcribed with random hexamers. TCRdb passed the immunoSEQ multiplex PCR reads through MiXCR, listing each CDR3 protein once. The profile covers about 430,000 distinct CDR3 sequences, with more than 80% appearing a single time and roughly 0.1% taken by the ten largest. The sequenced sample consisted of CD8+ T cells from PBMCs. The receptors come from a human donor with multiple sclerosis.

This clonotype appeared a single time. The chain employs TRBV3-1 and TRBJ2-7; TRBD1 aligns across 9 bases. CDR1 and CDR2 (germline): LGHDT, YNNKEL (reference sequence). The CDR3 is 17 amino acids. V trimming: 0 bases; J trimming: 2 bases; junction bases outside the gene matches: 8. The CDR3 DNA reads TGTGCCAGCAGCCAAGATGGGACAGGGTGGGGTACCTACGAGCAGTACTTC. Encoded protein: CASSQDGTGWGTYEQYF.

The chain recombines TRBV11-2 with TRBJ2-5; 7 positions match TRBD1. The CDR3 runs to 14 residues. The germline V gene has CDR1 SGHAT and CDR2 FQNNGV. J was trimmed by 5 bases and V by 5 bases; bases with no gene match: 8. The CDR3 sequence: CASSPEGGVETQYF. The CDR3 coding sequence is TGTGCCAGCAGCCCCGAAGGGGGCGTTGAGACCCAGTACTTC.

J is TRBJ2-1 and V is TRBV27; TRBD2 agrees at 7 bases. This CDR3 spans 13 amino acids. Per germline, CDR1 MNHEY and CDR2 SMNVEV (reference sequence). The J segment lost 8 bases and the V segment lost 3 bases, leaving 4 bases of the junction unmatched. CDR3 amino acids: CASSFPGRDEQFF. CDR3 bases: TGTGCCAGCAGTTTCCCGGGGAGGGATGAGCAGTTCTTC.

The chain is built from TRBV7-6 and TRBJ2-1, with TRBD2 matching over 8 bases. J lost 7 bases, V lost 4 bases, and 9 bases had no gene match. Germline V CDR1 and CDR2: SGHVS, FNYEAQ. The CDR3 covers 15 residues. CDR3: CASSSPGLVLNEQFF. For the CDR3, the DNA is TGTGCCAGCAGCTCTCCGGGACTAGTCCTGAATGAGCAGTTCTTC.

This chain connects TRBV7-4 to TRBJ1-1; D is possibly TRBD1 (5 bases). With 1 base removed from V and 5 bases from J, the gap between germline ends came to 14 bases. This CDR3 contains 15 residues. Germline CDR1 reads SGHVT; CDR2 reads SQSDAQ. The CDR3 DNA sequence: TGTGCCAGCAGCTTAGGGGGACCCGTCGAAACTGAAGCTTTCTTT. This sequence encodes CASSLGGPVETEAFF.

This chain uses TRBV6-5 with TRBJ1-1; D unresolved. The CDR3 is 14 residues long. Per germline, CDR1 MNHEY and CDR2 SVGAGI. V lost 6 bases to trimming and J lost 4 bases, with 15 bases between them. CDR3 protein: CASSLFNWGTEAFF. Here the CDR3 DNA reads TGTGCCAGCAGCCTCTTCAATTGGGGCACTGAAGCTTTCTTT.

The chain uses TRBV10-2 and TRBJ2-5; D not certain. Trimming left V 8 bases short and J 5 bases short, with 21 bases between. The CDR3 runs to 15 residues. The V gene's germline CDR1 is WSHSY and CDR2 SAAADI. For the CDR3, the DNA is TGCGCCAGCGGGGATAATCGCGCCCCCACGGAGACCCAGTACTTC. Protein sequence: CASGDNRAPTETQYF.

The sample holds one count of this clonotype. CDR3 loop: CSVAGLAGGTPSYNEQFF. The CDR3 nucleotides are TGCAGCGTTGCGGGTTTAGCGGGAGGGACCCCCTCCTACAATGAGCAGTTCTTC. The chain carries TRBV29-1 and TRBJ2-1, with 11 bases that match TRBD2. The germline gives CDR1 SQVTM, CDR2 ANQGSEA. Trimming took 4 bases from V and 0 from J; bases not matched to a gene: 11. The CDR3 has 18 residues.

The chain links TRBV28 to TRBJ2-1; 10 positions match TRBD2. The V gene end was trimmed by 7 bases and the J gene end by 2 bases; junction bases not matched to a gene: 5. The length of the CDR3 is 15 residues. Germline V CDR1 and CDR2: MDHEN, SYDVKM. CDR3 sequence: CASTLGLAPYNEQFF. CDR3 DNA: TGTGCCAGCACTCTGGGACTAGCGCCCTACAATGAGCAGTTCTTC.

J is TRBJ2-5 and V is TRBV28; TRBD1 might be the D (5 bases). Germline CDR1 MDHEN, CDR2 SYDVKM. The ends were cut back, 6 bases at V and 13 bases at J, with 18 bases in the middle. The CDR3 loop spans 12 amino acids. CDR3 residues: CASSPRRAWGYF. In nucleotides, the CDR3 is TGTGCCAGCAGCCCTCGCAGGGCTTGGGGGTACTTC.

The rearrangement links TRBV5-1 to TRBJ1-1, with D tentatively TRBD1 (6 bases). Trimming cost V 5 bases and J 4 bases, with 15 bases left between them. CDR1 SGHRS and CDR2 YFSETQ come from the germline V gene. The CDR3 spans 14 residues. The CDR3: CASRTRGAVTEAFF. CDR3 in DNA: TGCGCCAGCAGAACCCGGGGGGCCGTCACTGAAGCTTTCTTT. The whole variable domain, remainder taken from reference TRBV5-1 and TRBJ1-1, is KAGVTQTPRYLIKTRGQQVTLSCSPISGHRSVSWYQQTPGQGLQFLFEYFSETQRNKGNFPGRFSGRQFSNSRSEMNVSTLELGDSALYLCASRTRGAVTEAFFGQGTRLTVV.

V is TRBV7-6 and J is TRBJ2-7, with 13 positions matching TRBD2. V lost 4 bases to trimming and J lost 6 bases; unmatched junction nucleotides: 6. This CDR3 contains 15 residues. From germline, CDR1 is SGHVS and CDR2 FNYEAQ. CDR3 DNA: TGTGCCAGCAGCTCACTAGCGGGAGGGCCGGGCGAGCAGTACTTC. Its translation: CASSSLAGGPGEQYF.

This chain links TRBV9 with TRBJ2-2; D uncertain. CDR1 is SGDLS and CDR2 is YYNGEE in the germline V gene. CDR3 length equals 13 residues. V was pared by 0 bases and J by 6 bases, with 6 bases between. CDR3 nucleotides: TGTGCCAGCAGCGTAGGCCCCTCCGGGGAGCTGTTTTTT. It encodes CASSVGPSGELFF.

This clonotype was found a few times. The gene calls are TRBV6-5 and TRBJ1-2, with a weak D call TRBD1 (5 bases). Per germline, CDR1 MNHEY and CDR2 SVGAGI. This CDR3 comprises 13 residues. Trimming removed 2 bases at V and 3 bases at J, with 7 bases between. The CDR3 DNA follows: TGTGCCAGCAGTTACGAACAGGACTATGGCTACACCTTC. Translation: CASSYEQDYGYTF.

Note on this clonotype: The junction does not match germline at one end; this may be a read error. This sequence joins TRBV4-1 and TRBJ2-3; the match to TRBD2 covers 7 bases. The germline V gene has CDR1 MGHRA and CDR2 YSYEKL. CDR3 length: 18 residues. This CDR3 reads CASNQSIAGGPSTDTQYF. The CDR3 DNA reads TGCGCCAGCAACCAATCTATAGCGGGTGGACCTAGCACAGATACGCAGTATTTT.

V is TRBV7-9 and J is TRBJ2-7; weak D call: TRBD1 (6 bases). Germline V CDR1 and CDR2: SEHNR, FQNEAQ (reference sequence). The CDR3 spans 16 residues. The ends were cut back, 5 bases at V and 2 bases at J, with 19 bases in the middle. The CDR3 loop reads CASSNTYGQKAYEQYF. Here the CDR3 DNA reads TGTGCCAGCAGCAACACATACGGACAGAAGGCCTACGAGCAGTACTTC. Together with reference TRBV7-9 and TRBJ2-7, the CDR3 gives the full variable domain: DTGVSQNPRHKITKRGQNVTFRCDPISEHNRLYWYRQTLGQGPEFLTYFQNEAQLEKSRLLSDRFSAERPKGSFSTLEIQRTEQGDSAMYLCASSNTYGQKAYEQYFGPGTRLTVT.

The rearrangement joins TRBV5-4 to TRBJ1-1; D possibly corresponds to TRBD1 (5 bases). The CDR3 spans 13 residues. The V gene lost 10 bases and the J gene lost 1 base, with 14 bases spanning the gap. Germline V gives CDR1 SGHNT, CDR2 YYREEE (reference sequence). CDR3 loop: CAGHDPGNTEAFF. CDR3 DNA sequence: TGTGCCGGACACGACCCGGGGAACACTGAAGCTTTCTTT. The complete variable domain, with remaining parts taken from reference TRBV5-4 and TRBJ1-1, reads ETGVTQSPTHLIKTRGQQVTLRCSSQSGHNTVSWYQQALGQGPQFIFQYYREEENGRGNFPPRFSGLQFPNYSSELNVNALELDDSALYLCAGHDPGNTEAFFGQGTRLTVV.

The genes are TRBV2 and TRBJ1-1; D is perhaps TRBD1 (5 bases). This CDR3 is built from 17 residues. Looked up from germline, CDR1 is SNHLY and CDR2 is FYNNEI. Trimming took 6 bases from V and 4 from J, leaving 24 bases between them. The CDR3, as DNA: TGTGCCAGCAGCCACCCGGGGCTAGTTACACCCGGCACTGAAGCTTTCTTT. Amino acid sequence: CASSHPGLVTPGTEAFF.